Listed below are T cell receptor beta chains from one sample, sequenced in a study of blood T cells in healthy people across ages. In TCRdb, the 5' RACE reads were re-called with MiXCR into one record per CDR3 protein. The sample lists 600,000 to 850,000 distinct CDR3 sequences; 20% to 25% were seen once. These data also formed part of another study, on T cells of mothers and their children.

Sequenced sample: blood. The receptors shown here come from a boy aged 5-17 years in good health. Both conserved end residues are part of each CDR3. The D gene is left open where the match is weak. Not every row has a clone size; where given, it reads once, few, many or a size class.

j_call cdr3_length d_call clone_size v_call cdr3_aa cdr3_nt
TRBJ2-7 14 . few TRBV4-1 CASSRIGGAYEQYF TGCGCCAGCAGCCGCATCGGCGGGGCTTACGAGCAGTACTTC
TRBJ2-1 13 . . TRBV13 CASRRGGHNEQFF TGTGCCAGCAGACGAGGGGGGCACAATGAGCAGTTCTTC
TRBJ2-1 17 TRBD1 . TRBV7-9 CASSPHLTTGPRNEQFF TGTGCCAGCAGCCCCCACCTTACGACAGGGCCGCGAAATGAGCAGTTCTTC
TRBJ1-2 15 . . TRBV5-1 CASSLAQGGVYGYTF TGCGCCAGCAGCTTGGCTCAGGGTGGCGTCTATGGCTACACCTTC
TRBJ2-4 16 . few TRBV21-1 CASSKTPSQGKNIQYF TGTGCCAGCAGCAAAACCCCCTCACAGGGCAAAAACATTCAGTACTTC
TRBJ1-2 14 TRBD1 few TRBV6-1 CASSRPGQLYGYTF TGTGCCAGCAGTAGACCGGGACAGCTATATGGCTACACCTTC
TRBJ2-1 16 . few TRBV14 CASSQDTGEGYNEQFF TGTGCCAGCAGCCAAGATACGGGAGAGGGATACAATGAGCAGTTCTTC
TRBJ2-7 16 TRBD2 few TRBV7-2 CASSSSTLAGPGEQYF TGTGCCAGCAGCTCCTCCACCTTAGCGGGACCCGGCGAGCAGTACTTC
TRBJ1-2 16 TRBD1 . TRBV18 CASSPSVGQDDYGYTF TGTGCCAGCTCGCCCTCTGTCGGACAGGACGACTATGGCTACACCTTC
TRBJ1-1 17 . few TRBV6-6 CASSYFSTGYGNTEAFF TGTGCCAGCAGTTACTTCAGTACCGGCTACGGGAACACTGAAGCTTTCTTT
TRBJ2-7 15 TRBD2 few TRBV3-1 CASSQGNSGAYEQYF TGTGCCAGCAGCCAAGGGAATAGCGGGGCCTACGAGCAGTACTTC
TRBJ1-2 11 . once TRBV20-1 CSANKGSGYTF TGCAGTGCCAACAAGGGGTCTGGCTACACCTTC
TRBJ2-5 11 . few TRBV10-3 CAIRTEETQYF TGTGCCATCAGGACGGAAGAGACCCAGTACTTC
TRBJ2-7 12 . few TRBV6-2/TRBV6-3 CAIRGAEYEQYF TGTGCCATTAGGGGGGCAGAATACGAGCAGTACTTC
TRBJ2-5 14 . . TRBV12-3/TRBV12-4 CASSLPVAQETQYF TGTGCCAGCAGTTTGCCCGTGGCCCAAGAGACCCAGTACTTC
TRBJ2-1 15 TRBD2 few TRBV28 CASSFGGGPSNEQFF TGTGCCAGCAGTTTTGGGGGAGGGCCGAGTAATGAGCAGTTCTTC
TRBJ1-1 11 . . TRBV20-1 CSVNGNTEAFF TGCAGTGTTAACGGGAACACTGAAGCTTTCTTT
TRBJ1-1 13 . . TRBV7-9 CASSWLEDTEAFF TGTGCCAGCAGCTGGTTGGAGGACACTGAAGCTTTCTTT
TRBJ1-2 14 TRBD1 . TRBV2 CASSNTGGPYGYTF TGTGCCAGCAGTAATACAGGGGGGCCTTATGGCTACACCTTC
TRBJ1-2 18 TRBD1 . TRBV7-8 CASSVSGTGTPGYYGYTF TGTGCCAGCAGCGTCTCCGGGACAGGGACCCCCGGCTACTATGGCTACACCTTC
TRBJ1-2 15 . . TRBV15 CATSRERASNYGYTF TGTGCTACCAGCAGAGAGCGGGCTTCTAACTATGGCTACACCTTC
TRBJ2-2 15 . few TRBV28 CASTIGASSTGELFF TGTGCCAGCACCATCGGGGCCTCGAGTACCGGGGAGCTGTTTTTT
TRBJ2-1 15 TRBD2 . TRBV7-9 CASSSGLAAYGEQFF TGTGCCAGCAGCTCAGGACTAGCGGCTTACGGGGAGCAGTTCTTC
TRBJ2-3 15 TRBD2 . TRBV7-2 CASTLAGGSTDTQYF TGTGCCAGCACCCTAGCGGGGGGGAGCACAGATACGCAGTATTTT
TRBJ2-1 16 TRBD2 few TRBV7-6 CASSLEDSGRGNEQFF TGTGCCAGCAGCTTAGAAGATAGCGGGAGAGGGAATGAGCAGTTCTTC
TRBJ1-2 16 . . TRBV12-3/TRBV12-4 CASSHVQVAAVYGYTF TGTGCCAGCAGCCATGTTCAGGTTGCTGCAGTCTATGGCTACACCTTC
TRBJ2-5 13 TRBD2 . TRBV2 CASSGGLVETQYF TGTGCCAGCAGTGGGGGACTAGTTGAGACCCAGTACTTC
TRBJ1-4 14 . . TRBV21-1 CASRRGQGNEKLFF TGTGCCAGCAGACGGGGACAGGGAAATGAAAAACTGTTTTTT
TRBJ2-1 15 TRBD1 . TRBV6-2/TRBV6-3 CASSNRDRAYNEQFF TGTGCCAGCAGTAATCGGGACAGGGCCTACAATGAGCAGTTCTTC
TRBJ2-3 17 . few TRBV3-1 CASSQQLGGPGSDTQYF TGTGCCAGCAGCCAACAGCTCGGCGGGCCAGGCTCAGATACGCAGTATTTT
TRBJ2-3 14 . . TRBV5-4 CASSLETRSDTQYF TGTGCCAGCAGCTTGGAGACTAGATCAGATACGCAGTATTTT
TRBJ1-4 13 . few TRBV29-1 CSVYTAGKGRLFF TGCAGCGTCTACACGGCGGGAAAAGGGCGACTGTTTTTT
TRBJ2-5 17 TRBD2 . TRBV6-1 CASSEGLAGVWGETQYF TGTGCCAGCAGTGAAGGCCTAGCGGGGGTGTGGGGAGAGACCCAGTACTTC
TRBJ2-7 14 . few TRBV14 CASSHNDRPYEQYF TGTGCCAGCAGCCATAATGACAGGCCCTACGAGCAGTACTTC
TRBJ2-1 16 TRBD2 . TRBV27 CASSPLLAGGLGEQFF TGTGCCAGCAGTCCGTTACTAGCGGGAGGGCTTGGAGAGCAGTTCTTC
TRBJ2-1 16 . . TRBV29-1 CSVEDDTGVRYNEQFF TGCAGCGTTGAAGATGATACGGGAGTAAGGTACAATGAGCAGTTCTTC
TRBJ2-1 15 TRBD2 few TRBV4-2 CASSQEGLARLEQFF TGTGCCAGCAGCCAAGAGGGACTAGCTCGACTTGAGCAGTTCTTC
TRBJ2-2 16 . . TRBV7-9 CASTKATPTGPGELFF TGTGCCAGCACAAAAGCCACCCCTACAGGACCCGGGGAGCTGTTTTTT
TRBJ2-4 12 . . TRBV2 CASSDNKNIQYF TGTGCCAGCAGTGACAACAAAAACATTCAGTACTTC
TRBJ2-6 18 TRBD1 . TRBV5-1 CASSLDVTGGLRANVLTF TGCGCCAGCAGCTTGGACGTGACAGGGGGCCTAAGGGCCAACGTCCTGACTTTC
TRBJ1-2 16 . . TRBV6-2/TRBV6-3 CASSYSSSTGDYGYTF TGTGCCAGCAGTTACAGCTCGTCCACAGGAGACTATGGCTACACCTTC
TRBJ2-1 13 TRBD2 many TRBV29-1 CSGATSGNNEQFF TGCAGCGGTGCGACTAGCGGGAACAATGAGCAGTTCTTC
TRBJ2-1 18 . . TRBV7-2 CASSLASLAGPTYNEQFF TGTGCCAGCAGCTTAGCGAGTCTGGCGGGACCGACCTACAATGAGCAGTTCTTC
TRBJ2-7 16 TRBD2 . TRBV3-1 CASSPLAGEIIYEQYF TGTGCCAGCAGCCCGTTAGCGGGAGAGATCATTTACGAGCAGTACTTC
TRBJ1-1 13 . few TRBV25-1 CASSEYANTEAFF TGTGCCAGCAGTGAATACGCGAACACTGAAGCTTTCTTT
TRBJ1-1 12 . . TRBV29-1 CSVASLSTEAFF TGCAGCGTCGCCTCACTGAGCACTGAAGCTTTCTTT
TRBJ2-7 14 TRBD1 . TRBV7-9 CASSLDRGTYEQYF TGTGCCAGCAGCTTAGACAGGGGGACCTACGAGCAGTACTTC
TRBJ2-5 15 . few TRBV7-2 CASSLAFDLTQTQYF TGTGCCAGCAGCTTAGCCTTCGACCTCACCCAGACCCAGTACTTC
TRBJ1-4 15 TRBD1 many TRBV5-6 CASSLGTGGNEKLFF TGTGCCAGCAGCCTCGGGACAGGGGGGAATGAAAAACTGTTTTTT
TRBJ2-1 13 . . TRBV2 CASSVWVDNEQFF TGTGCCAGCAGTGTTTGGGTAGACAATGAGCAGTTCTTC
TRBJ2-7 12 . few TRBV2 CAKGAPQGEQYF TGTGCCAAAGGCGCCCCACAAGGCGAGCAGTACTTC
TRBJ2-7 16 TRBD1 . TRBV7-2 CASSLWGGQGLDEQYF TGTGCCAGCAGCTTATGGGGCGGACAGGGACTCGACGAGCAGTACTTC